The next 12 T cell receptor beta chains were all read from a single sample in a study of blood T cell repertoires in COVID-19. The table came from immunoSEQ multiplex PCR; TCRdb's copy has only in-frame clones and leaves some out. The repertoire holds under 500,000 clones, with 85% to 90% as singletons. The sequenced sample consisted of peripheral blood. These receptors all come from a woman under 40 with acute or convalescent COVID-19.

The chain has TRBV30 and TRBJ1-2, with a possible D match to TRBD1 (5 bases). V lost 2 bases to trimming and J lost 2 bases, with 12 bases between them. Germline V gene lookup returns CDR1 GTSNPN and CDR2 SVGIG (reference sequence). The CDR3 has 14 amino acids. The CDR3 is CAWSSGTANYGYTF. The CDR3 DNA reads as TGTGCCTGGAGTAGCGGGACGGCAAACTATGGCTACACCTTC. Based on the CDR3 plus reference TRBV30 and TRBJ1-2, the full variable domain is SQTIHQWPATLVQPVGSPLSLECTVEGTSNPNLYWYRQAAGRGLQLLFYSVGIGQISSEVPQNLSASRPQDRQFILSSKKLLLSDSGFYLCAWSSGTANYGYTFGSGTRLTVV.

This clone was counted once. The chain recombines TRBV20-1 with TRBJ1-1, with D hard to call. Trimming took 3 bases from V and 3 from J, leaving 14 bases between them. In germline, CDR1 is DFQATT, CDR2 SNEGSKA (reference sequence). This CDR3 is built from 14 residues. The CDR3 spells CSASFPGIYTEAFF. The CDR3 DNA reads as TGCAGTGCTAGTTTCCCGGGGATCTACACTGAAGCTTTCTTT.

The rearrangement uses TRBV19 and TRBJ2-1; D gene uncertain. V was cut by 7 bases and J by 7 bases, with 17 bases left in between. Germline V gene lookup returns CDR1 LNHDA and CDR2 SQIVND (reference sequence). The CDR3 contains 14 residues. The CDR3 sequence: CASKSTQIKNEQFF. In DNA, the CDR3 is TGTGCCAGTAAGTCCACGCAGATAAAGAATGAGCAGTTCTTC.

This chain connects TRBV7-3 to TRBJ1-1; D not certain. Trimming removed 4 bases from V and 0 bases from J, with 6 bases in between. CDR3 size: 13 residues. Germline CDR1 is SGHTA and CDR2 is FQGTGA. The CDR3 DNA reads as TGTGCCAGCAGCTACAGCATGAACACTGAAGCTTTCTTT. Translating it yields CASSYSMNTEAFF.

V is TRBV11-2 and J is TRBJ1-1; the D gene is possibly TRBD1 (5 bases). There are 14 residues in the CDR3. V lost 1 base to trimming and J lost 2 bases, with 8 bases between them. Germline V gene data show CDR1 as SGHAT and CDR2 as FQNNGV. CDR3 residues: CASSLVQGNTEAFF. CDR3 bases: TGTGCCAGCAGCTTAGTTCAGGGAAACACTGAAGCTTTCTTT.

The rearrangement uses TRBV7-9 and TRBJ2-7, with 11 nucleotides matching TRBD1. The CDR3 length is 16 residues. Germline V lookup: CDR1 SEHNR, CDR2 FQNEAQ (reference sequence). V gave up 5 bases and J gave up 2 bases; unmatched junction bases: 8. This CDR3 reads CASSPTGDRGAYEQYF. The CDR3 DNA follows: TGTGCCAGCAGCCCAACCGGGGACAGGGGGGCCTACGAGCAGTACTTC.

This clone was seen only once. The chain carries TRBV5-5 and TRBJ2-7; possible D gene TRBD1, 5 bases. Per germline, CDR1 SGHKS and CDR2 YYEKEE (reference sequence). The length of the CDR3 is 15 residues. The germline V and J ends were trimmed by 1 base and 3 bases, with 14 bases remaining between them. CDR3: CASSLNPQGRYEQYF. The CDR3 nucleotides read TGTGCCAGCAGCTTGAATCCGCAGGGCCGCTACGAGCAGTACTTC.

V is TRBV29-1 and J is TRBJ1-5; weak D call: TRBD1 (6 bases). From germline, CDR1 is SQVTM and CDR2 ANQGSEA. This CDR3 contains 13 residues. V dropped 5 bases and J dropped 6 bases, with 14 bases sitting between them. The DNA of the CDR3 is TGCAGCGTTTGGGTGGGAGGGGGTCAGCCCCAGCATTTT. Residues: CSVWVGGGQPQHF.

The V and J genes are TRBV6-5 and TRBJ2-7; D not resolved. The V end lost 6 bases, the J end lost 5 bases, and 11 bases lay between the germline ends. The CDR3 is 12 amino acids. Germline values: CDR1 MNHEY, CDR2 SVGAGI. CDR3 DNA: TGTGCCAGCAGGACTTTGTGGGACGAGCAGTACTTC. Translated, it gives CASRTLWDEQYF.

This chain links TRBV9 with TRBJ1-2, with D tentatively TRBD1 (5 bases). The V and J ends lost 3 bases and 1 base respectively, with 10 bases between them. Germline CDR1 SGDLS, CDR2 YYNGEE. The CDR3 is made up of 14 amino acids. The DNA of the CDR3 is TGTGCCAGCAGCGGACGACAGTTTAACTATGGCTACACCTTC. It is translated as CASSGRQFNYGYTF. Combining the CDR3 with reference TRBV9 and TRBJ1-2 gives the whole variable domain DSGVTQTPKHLITATGQRVTLRCSPRSGDLSVYWYQQSLDQGLQFLIQYYNGEERAKGNILERFSAQQFPDLHSELNLSSLELGDSALYFCASSGRQFNYGYTFGSGTRLTVV.

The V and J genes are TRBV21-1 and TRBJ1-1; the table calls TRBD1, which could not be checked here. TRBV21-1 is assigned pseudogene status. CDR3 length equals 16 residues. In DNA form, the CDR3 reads TGTGCCAGCAGCAAAGTCTCGAGAGGGGGCTTCACTGAAGCTTTCTTT. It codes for CASSKVSRGGFTEAFF.

The CDR3 DNA is TGTGCCTGGAAAGGGGGAAACACTGAAGCTTTCTTT. Translated: CAWKGGNTEAFF. V gene TRBV30 combines with J gene TRBJ1-1, with D possibly matching TRBD1 (6 bases). The CDR3 extends over 12 amino acids. Germline V gene lookup returns CDR1 GTSNPN and CDR2 SVGIG (reference sequence). Deletions cut 4 bases from V and 2 bases from J, with 8 bases between. The full variable domain, with the rest looked up from reference TRBV30 and TRBJ1-1, is SQTIHQWPATLVQPVGSPLSLECTVEGTSNPNLYWYRQAAGRGLQLLFYSVGIGQISSEVPQNLSASRPQDRQFILSSKKLLLSDSGFYLCAWKGGNTEAFFGQGTRLTVV.